These 31 T cell receptor beta chains share one sample of origin, sequenced in a study of T cells in Graves' hyperthyroidism and ophthalmopathy. Amplification yielded TCR beta CDR3 regions, with RNA transcripts as the source. HTBI primers were used for first-round RT-PCR of the TCR CDR3. TCRdb re-called the multiplex PCR reads with MiXCR, one entry per CDR3 protein. The table has approximately 870,000 distinct CDR3 sequences, over 35% seen once. The sequenced sample consisted of blood. All receptors come from a man between 18 and 35 years old with Graves' hyperthyroidism.

This clonotype was seen many times. V and J are TRBV15 and TRBJ1-6; D uncertain. With 7 bases removed from V and 1 base from J, the gap between germline ends came to 8 bases. This CDR3 region has 14 residues. Germline V lookup: CDR1 LNHNV, CDR2 YYDKDF (reference sequence). CDR3 region: CATTRASYNSPLHF. CDR3 coding DNA: TGTGCCACCACTCGGGCATCCTATAATTCACCCCTCCACTTT.

To note about this clonotype: One end of the junction is discordant with germline, which a read error may explain. The chain recombines TRBV10-3 with TRBJ2-2, with a possible D match to TRBD2 (5 bases). CDR3 length: 15 amino acids. Germline V gene sequence: CDR1 ENHRY, CDR2 SYGVKD. CDR3 DNA: TGTGCCAGCAGTTACGGGGTGTTTAACACCGGGGAGCTGTTTTTT. The encoded protein is CASSYGVFNTGELFF.

Regarding this clonotype: At one boundary the junction diverges from the germline segment, which might be a read error. The chain joins TRBV10-3 to TRBJ2-6, with 9 bases aligning to TRBD1. The germline V gene encodes CDR1 ENHRY and CDR2 SYGVKD. This CDR3 is 20 amino acids long. The CDR3 nucleotides are TGTGCCAGCAGTTACGGAACCGGGACAGGGATAATCTCTGGGGCCAACGTCCTGACTTTC. Protein sequence: CASSYGTGTGIISGANVLTF.

This clonotype turned up a few times. The chain recombines TRBV7-9 with TRBJ1-6, with unresolved D. There are 18 residues in the CDR3. The germline V gene encodes CDR1 SEHNR and CDR2 FQNEAQ (reference sequence). With 1 base removed from V and 0 bases from J, the gap between germline ends came to 13 bases. CDR3 sequence reads: CASSLGTGFSSYNSPLHF. The CDR3 DNA reads as TGTGCCAGCAGCTTAGGGACGGGGTTTAGCTCCTATAATTCACCCCTCCACTTT.

This clonotype was counted many times. V usage is TRBV11-2 and J usage is TRBJ1-2; D is unresolved. The CDR3 loop spans 14 amino acids. The germline V gene has CDR1 SGHAT and CDR2 FQNNGV. Between the trimmed V and J ends, which lost 1 base and 6 bases, there was a span of 12 bases. For the CDR3, the DNA is TGTGCCAGCAGCTTAGTCACATCGCGGCATGGCTACACCTTC. Translating it yields CASSLVTSRHGYTF. Full variable domain (rest looked up from reference TRBV11-2 and TRBJ1-2): EAGVAQSPRYKIIEKRQSVAFWCNPISGHATLYWYQQILGQGPKLLIQFQNNGVVDDSQLPKDRFSAERLKGVDSTLKIQPAKLEDSAVYLCASSLVTSRHGYTFGSGTRLTVV.

This rearrangement joins TRBV4-1 to TRBJ2-7; perhaps TRBD1 as D (5 bases). Trimming removed 0 bases from V and 0 bases from J, with 15 bases in between. Per the germline V gene, CDR1 is MGHRA and CDR2 is YSYEKL. This CDR3 has 17 amino acids. In DNA form, the CDR3 reads TGCGCCAGCAGCCAAGACAGCACAGGCCTCAGCTCCTACGAGCAGTACTTC. It yields the protein CASSQDSTGLSSYEQYF.

The V gene is TRBV7-2, the J gene TRBJ1-5; D ambiguous. V lost 5 bases to trimming and J lost 6 bases, with 11 bases between them. The germline gives CDR1 SGHTA, CDR2 FQGNSA. CDR3 size: 13 residues. CDR3 DNA: TGTGCCAGCAGCAGTAATCTCATTCAGCCCCAGCATTTT. Protein: CASSSNLIQPQHF.

This clonotype occurred many times. The chain employs TRBV19 and TRBJ1-5; D is unresolved. The V end lost 5 bases, the J end lost 2 bases, and 10 bases lay between the germline ends. This CDR3 contains 14 residues. The germline gives CDR1 LNHDA, CDR2 SQIVND (reference sequence). This CDR3 reads CASSLTAGNQPQHF. CDR3 DNA sequence: TGTGCCAGTAGTTTAACGGCAGGCAATCAGCCCCAGCATTTT.

This clonotype was found a few times. The rearrangement links TRBV2 to TRBJ2-2; TRBD2 aligns across 15 bases. Germline V gene data show CDR1 as SNHLY and CDR2 as FYNNEI. With 6 bases clipped from V and 7 bases from J, the junction kept 3 bases outside the gene matches. CDR3 length equals 15 residues. The CDR3 sequence is CASRGTSGGHGELFF. In DNA form, the CDR3 reads TGTGCCAGCAGGGGGACTAGCGGGGGGCACGGGGAGCTGTTTTTT. Full variable domain (rest looked up from reference TRBV2 and TRBJ2-2): EPEVTQTPSHQVTQMGQEVILRCVPISNHLYFYWYRQILGQKVEFLVSFYNNEISEKSEIFDDQFSVERPDGSNFTLKIRSTKLEDSAMYFCASRGTSGGHGELFFGEGSRLTVL.

This clonotype was recorded once. One end of the junction varies from germline; a read error may be responsible. V gene TRBV7-2 combines with J gene TRBJ1-4; the D is unclear. CDR3 size: 12 residues. Germline-derived CDR1 and CDR2 are SGHTA and FQGNSA. Written as DNA, the CDR3 is TGTGCCAGCAGCTCCTTGGGCGAAAAACTGCTTTTT. Translation gives CASSSLGEKLLF.

CDR3 amino acids: CATSRFGQDRGYTF. In nucleotides, the CDR3 is TGTGCCACCAGCAGATTCGGACAGGACCGCGGCTACACCTTC. This chain links TRBV15 with TRBJ1-2; the match to TRBD1 covers 7 bases. V dropped 2 bases and J dropped 8; count of bases not matched to a gene: 8. This CDR3 comprises 14 residues. Germline values: CDR1 LNHNV, CDR2 YYDKDF (reference sequence).

The J gene is TRBJ1-2, the V gene TRBV10-3; D is perhaps TRBD1 (5 bases). CDR1 is ENHRY and CDR2 is SYGVKD in the germline V gene. The CDR3 has 14 residues. Trimming cost V 8 bases and J 0 bases, with 13 bases left between them. The CDR3 sequence is CAIAATAANYGYTF. The CDR3 DNA reads as TGTGCCATCGCCGCGACAGCTGCTAACTATGGCTACACCTTC.

This clonotype appeared a few times. V and J are TRBV5-1 and TRBJ1-1, with D perhaps TRBD1 (6 bases). Trimming cost V 4 bases and J 1 base, with 17 bases left between them. This CDR3 contains 16 residues. Germline assignment: CDR1 SGHRS and CDR2 YFSETQ. The CDR3 protein is CASSEATGTTNTEAFF. As DNA, the CDR3 is TGCGCCAGCAGCGAAGCAACCGGGACAACGAACACTGAAGCTTTCTTT.

The rearrangement links TRBV4-1 to TRBJ1-6; maybe TRBD1 (5 bases). Per germline, CDR1 MGHRA and CDR2 YSYEKL. The germline V and J ends were trimmed by 4 bases and 10 bases, with 20 bases remaining between them. This CDR3 has 16 amino acids. Here the CDR3 reads CASSPGSDRGTSPLHF. Here the CDR3 DNA reads TGCGCCAGCAGCCCAGGCTCAGATCGGGGGACCTCACCCCTCCACTTT.

This clonotype was recorded a few times. The V and J genes are TRBV4-1 and TRBJ1-3, with unresolved D. The CDR3 length is 16 residues. Germline-derived CDR1 and CDR2 are MGHRA and YSYEKL. The V gene lost 3 bases and the J gene lost 4 bases, with 16 bases spanning the gap. The CDR3 DNA sequence: TGCGCCAGCAGCCAGACCGGGCCCACGAGGGGAAACACCATATATTTT. Translating gives CASSQTGPTRGNTIYF.

The V call is TRBV2, the J call TRBJ2-3, with 7 bases lining up with TRBD1. The length of the CDR3 is 15 residues. V was clipped by 5 bases and J by 3 bases; unmatched bases: 8. Germline V gives CDR1 SNHLY, CDR2 FYNNEI. The CDR3 nucleotides are TGTGCCAGCAGTCCCAGGGACAGAAATACAGATACGCAGTATTTT. Translation: CASSPRDRNTDTQYF.

This clonotype was seen only a few times. V gene TRBV9 combines with J gene TRBJ2-7; tentatively, D is TRBD2 (6 bases). Trimming took 0 bases from V and 3 from J, leaving 16 bases between them. The CDR3 totals 16 residues. Germline V lookup: CDR1 SGDLS, CDR2 YYNGEE. CDR3 nucleotides: TGTGCCAGCAGCGTAGGGTTCGGGAGTGCAATCTACGAGCAGTACTTC. This sequence encodes CASSVGFGSAIYEQYF.

V gene TRBV15 combines with J gene TRBJ2-5; 7 bases map to TRBD2. The V segment lost 7 bases and the J segment 1 base; nucleotides outside the gene matches: 9. CDR3 length: 15 amino acids. From germline, CDR1 is LNHNV and CDR2 YYDKDF (reference sequence). The CDR3 nucleotides read TGTGCCACCACCTCGGGCGGGAGCTCCCAAGAGACCCAGTACTTC. This encodes CATTSGGSSQETQYF.

This clonotype was seen repeatedly, ten times or more. The CDR3 here is CASGGAAQGQPQHF. CDR3 sequence (DNA): TGTGCCAGTGGGGGGGCAGCCCAGGGTCAGCCCCAGCATTTT. The gene calls are TRBV19 and TRBJ1-5; TRBD1 is a possible D gene (6 bases). V lost 8 bases and J lost 6, with 17 bases in between. The length of the CDR3 is 14 residues. CDR1 LNHDA and CDR2 SQIVND come from the germline V gene (reference sequence).

Many counts were recorded for this clonotype. The chain has TRBV25-1 and TRBJ1-2; maybe TRBD1 (5 bases). The CDR3 runs 13 residues. Germline values: CDR1 MGHDK, CDR2 SYGVNS. Trimming shortened V by 1 base and J by 6 bases, and 9 bases separated the two germline ends. As DNA, the CDR3 is TGTGCCAGCAGTGAATCAGGGATTGATGGCTACACCTTC. Translating gives CASSESGIDGYTF.

The chain has TRBV25-1 and TRBJ2-7; 7 bases line up with TRBD2. The CDR3 consists of 12 residues. The V gene end was trimmed by 6 bases and the J gene end by 6 bases; junction bases not matched to a gene: 5. Germline loops: CDR1 MGHDK, CDR2 SYGVNS. The CDR3 protein is CASSDTSVEQYF. In nucleotides, the CDR3 is TGTGCCAGCAGCGACACTAGCGTCGAGCAGTACTTC.

The rearrangement uses TRBV6-1 and TRBJ2-7, with TRBD1 identical over 9 bases. V trimming: 7 bases; J trimming: 5 bases; junction bases outside the gene matches: 9. The CDR3 contains 14 residues. Germline assignment: CDR1 MNHNS and CDR2 SASEGT. This CDR3 is CASTGTGYENEQYF. For the CDR3, the DNA is TGTGCCAGCACCGGGACAGGGTATGAGAACGAGCAGTACTTC.

This chain links TRBV11-1 with TRBJ1-5; D not resolved. CDR1 SGHAT and CDR2 FQDESV come from the germline V gene (reference sequence). Trimming pared 1 base from V and 10 bases from J, leaving 17 bases between. This CDR3 is 15 amino acids long. Written as DNA, the CDR3 is TGTGCCAGCAGCTTAGGGGCAGAGAGCAATCGTCCCCAGCATTTT. Residues: CASSLGAESNRPQHF.

The rearrangement links TRBV7-2 to TRBJ1-5, with TRBD1 matching 8 bases. Germline values: CDR1 SGHTA, CDR2 FQGNSA. The V segment lost 5 bases and the J segment 6 bases; nucleotides outside the gene matches: 9. The CDR3 sequence is 15 residues long. The CDR3 here is CASSQSTGGSQPQHF. CDR3 DNA sequence: TGTGCCAGCAGCCAATCTACAGGGGGAAGTCAGCCCCAGCATTTT.

The J gene is TRBJ1-1, the V gene TRBV19; D gene unclear. The CDR3 loop spans 14 amino acids. Trimming removed 6 bases at V and 5 bases at J, with 16 bases between. Looked up from germline, CDR1 is LNHDA and CDR2 is SQIVND (reference sequence). The CDR3 here is CASSFPGVRTEAFF. CDR3 nucleotide sequence: TGTGCCAGTAGCTTTCCGGGAGTTAGGACTGAAGCTTTCTTT.

V gene TRBV12-3 or TRBV12-4 combines with J gene TRBJ1-4; D gene unclear. This CDR3 region has 15 residues. Trimming cost V 4 bases and J 4 bases, with 13 bases left between them. This CDR3 is CASSSRRVDNEKLFF. CDR3 DNA sequence: TGTGCCAGCAGTTCGCGGAGAGTGGATAATGAAAAACTGTTTTTT.

Points on this clonotype: One base away lies a much larger clone, so this may be a sequencing read error. J is TRBJ1-1 and V is TRBV5-4; D is uncertain. This CDR3 spans 12 amino acids. The V gene's germline CDR1 is SGHNT and CDR2 YYREEE (reference sequence). Deletions cut 6 bases from V and 1 base from J, with 7 bases between. This CDR3 is CASTMGNTEAFF. The CDR3, as DNA: TGTGCCAGCACGATGGGGAACACTGAAGCTTTCTTT.

At least ten counts were recorded for this clonotype. The chain is built from TRBV7-9 and TRBJ1-1; 9 nucleotides line up with TRBD1. The CDR3 is made up of 11 amino acids. In germline, CDR1 is SEHNR, CDR2 FQNEAQ (reference sequence). V dropped 5 bases and J dropped 14; count of bases not matched to a gene: 6. The CDR3 DNA sequence: TGTGCCAGCAGCGCTAACAGGGGGCAATTCTTT. It specifies CASSANRGQFF.

The chain couples TRBV12-3 or TRBV12-4 to TRBJ2-7; tentatively, D is TRBD2 (6 bases). Deletions cut 5 bases from V and 4 bases from J, with 18 bases between. The CDR3 contains 15 residues. The CDR3 sequence: CASSRRISGNYEQYF. The DNA for the CDR3 is TGTGCCAGCAGTCGAAGGATTAGCGGAAATTACGAGCAGTACTTC.

The rearrangement uses TRBV12-3 or TRBV12-4 and TRBJ1-5; maybe TRBD1 (6 bases). Trimming cost V 2 bases and J 7 bases, with 15 bases left between them. There are 15 residues in the CDR3. The CDR3 here is CASSLSRVGGQPQHF. The CDR3, as DNA: TGTGCCAGCAGTTTAAGCCGGGTAGGGGGGCAGCCCCAGCATTTT.

In the case of this clonotype: The junction and the germline gene differ at one end; a read error may be behind it. This sequence joins TRBV10-3 and TRBJ2-2, with 14 bases aligning to TRBD2. The length of the CDR3 is 16 residues. Germline CDR1 is ENHRY and CDR2 is SYGVKD. This chain's CDR3 is CASSRLAGGPIGELFF. CDR3 nucleotides: TGTGCCAGCAGTCGACTAGCGGGAGGGCCGATCGGGGAGCTGTTTTTT.